This T cell receptor (beta chain) comes out of a study of cytomegalovirus exposure and HLA in healthy donors. Whole-study results and caveats: In terms of immune exposure information, only CMV serostatus was available. A later analysis, which compared TCR beta chains of equal frequency, found the HLA-associated ones more clonally expanded. In a later analysis, a genetic analysis reported fewer productive-TCR N-insertions in an Asian-associated ancestry cluster than the cohort average.

There were likely unrecorded immune exposures, though donors were nominally healthy when sampled. About this clone: Its antigen remains unidentified.

It was with 60 Vbeta and 13 Jbeta primers that the PCR ran. Profiled with immunoSEQ multiplex PCR; TCRdb holds only in-frame clones, not every one. The sample consists of 200,000 to 250,000 clones, under 90% of them appearing once. The sequencing sample was made of PBMCs. This clonotype was obtained from a human donor in good health.

The CDR3 loop is CAIGGLEDTEAFF. The CDR3 nucleotides read TGTGCCATTGGGGGACTGGAGGACACTGAAGCTTTCTTT. V and J are TRBV10-3 and TRBJ1-1; TRBD1 is a possible D gene (5 bases). V lost 9 bases, J lost 3 bases, and 14 bases lay in between. Per the germline V gene, CDR1 is ENHRY and CDR2 is SYGVKD. This CDR3 region has 13 residues.